The T cell receptor (beta chain) under discussion was sequenced for a study of blood T cell repertoires in COVID-19. Study information: The United States, Italy and Spain supplied acute and convalescent COVID-19 samples. PBMCs, B-cell-depleted T cells, or T cells provided the cDNA or gDNA that made up the material.

With 6 bases clipped from V and 4 bases from J, the junction kept 7 bases outside the gene matches. Looked up from germline, CDR1 is MDHEN and CDR2 is SYDVKM. CDR3 length: 14 amino acids. As handled by the study authors: The authors estimated nucleated cell counts from reference gene primer amplification. TCRdb's copy holds only in-frame clones and misses some; the assay was immunoSEQ multiplex PCR. Clone size and the V and J calls come from that table; the DNA yielded D and trimming. The repertoire consists of roughly 120,000 clones, with more than 75% occurring once and the leading ten covering under 5%.

This TCR was recovered from a man aged 55-75 years with acute or convalescent COVID-19. Sequencing was carried out using peripheral blood. The J gene is TRBJ1-2, the V gene TRBV28; 8 nucleotides align to TRBD1. The chain's CDR3 is CASRSPGGFYGYTF. DNA for the CDR3: TGTGCCAGCAGATCCCCAGGGGGCTTCTATGGCTACACCTTC.